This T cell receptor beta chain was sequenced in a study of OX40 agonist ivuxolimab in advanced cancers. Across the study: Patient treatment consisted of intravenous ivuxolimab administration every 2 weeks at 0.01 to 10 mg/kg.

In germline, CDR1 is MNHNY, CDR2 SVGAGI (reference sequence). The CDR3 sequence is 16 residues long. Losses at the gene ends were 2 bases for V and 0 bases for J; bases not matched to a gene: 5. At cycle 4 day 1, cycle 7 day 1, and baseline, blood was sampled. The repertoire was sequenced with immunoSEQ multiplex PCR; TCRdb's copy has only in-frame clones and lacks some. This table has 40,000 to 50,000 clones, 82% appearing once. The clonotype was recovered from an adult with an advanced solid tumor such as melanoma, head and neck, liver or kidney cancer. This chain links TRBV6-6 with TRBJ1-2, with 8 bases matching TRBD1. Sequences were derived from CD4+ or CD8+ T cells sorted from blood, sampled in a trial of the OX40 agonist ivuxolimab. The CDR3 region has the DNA TGTGCCAGCAGTTACACAGGGGGGGCAACTAACTATGGCTACACCTTC. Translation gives CASSYTGGATNYGYTF.